This passage covers 23 T cell receptor beta chains from one sample sequenced in a study of blood T cell repertoires in COVID-19. The repertoire was sequenced with immunoSEQ multiplex PCR; TCRdb's copy has only in-frame clones and lacks some. The sample has roughly 66,000 clones, roughly nine tenths seen once; the top ten hold about 6.8%. Material: peripheral blood. These receptors all come from a human donor in a cohort sampled during active COVID-19.

Comments on this clone: Other nucleotide sequences in the sample specify the same CDR3. The chain links TRBV5-4 to TRBJ1-2; a possible D gene is TRBD1 (6 bases). Germline-derived CDR1 and CDR2 are SGHNT and YYREEE (reference sequence). The CDR3 is 15 amino acids. Trimming stripped 0 bases from V and 2 bases from J, with 11 bases between. The chain's CDR3 is CASSLVQGQNYGYTF. DNA for the CDR3: TGTGCCAGCAGCTTGGTACAGGGCCAGAACTATGGCTACACCTTC.

This clone was recorded only once. The chain recombines TRBV6-1 with TRBJ2-3; perhaps TRBD2 as D (6 bases). Germline loops: CDR1 MNHNS, CDR2 SASEGT. The CDR3 has 15 residues. V gave up 2 bases and J gave up 1 base, with 10 bases separating them. CDR3 DNA sequence: TGTGCCAGCAGTGAATATGGAGGGCGCACAGATACGCAGTATTTT. Protein sequence: CASSEYGGRTDTQYF.

The chain has TRBV15 and TRBJ2-5; 11 bases map to TRBD1. CDR3 length: 16 amino acids. Trimming cost V 2 bases and J 4 bases; bases outside gene matches: 6. Looked up from germline, CDR1 is LNHNV and CDR2 is YYDKDF (reference sequence). In DNA, the CDR3 is TGTGCCACCAGCAGAACCGGACAGGGGGCGGGAGAGACCCAGTACTTC. Translating gives CATSRTGQGAGETQYF.

The chain employs TRBV6-2 or TRBV6-3 and TRBJ1-2, with no clear D. The CDR3 runs 14 residues. V was trimmed by 3 bases and J by 0 bases, leaving 8 bases between them. Germline V gene data show CDR1 as MNHEY and CDR2 as SVGEGT. The CDR3 reads CASSYQRSNYGYTF. The CDR3 region has the DNA TGTGCCAGCAGTTATCAACGGTCTAACTATGGCTACACCTTC.

This clone was seen just once. V gene TRBV18 combines with J gene TRBJ2-3, with TRBD2 identical over 10 bases. This CDR3 spans 16 amino acids. V gave up 5 bases and J gave up 1 base; unmatched junction bases: 6. Germline V lookup: CDR1 KGHSH, CDR2 LQKENI. CDR3: CASSAGLATRTDTQYF. CDR3 bases: TGTGCCAGCTCAGCGGGACTAGCGACGCGCACAGATACGCAGTATTTT.

The chain carries TRBV4-2 and TRBJ2-7; tentative D call: TRBD2 (7 bases). Trimming left V 3 bases short and J 9 bases short, with 18 bases between. The germline gives CDR1 LGHNA, CDR2 YNFKEQ. This CDR3 has 14 amino acids. CDR3 loop: CASSQGTRGGGQYF. DNA of the CDR3: TGTGCCAGCAGCCAGGGGACACGCGGGGGCGGGCAGTACTTC.

The rearrangement uses TRBV28 and TRBJ2-1, with TRBD1 matching over 7 bases. The V gene end was trimmed by 1 base and the J gene end by 7 bases; junction bases not matched to a gene: 4. The CDR3 sequence is 14 residues long. Germline lookup yields CDR1 MDHEN and CDR2 SYDVKM. In DNA, the CDR3 is TGTGCCAGCAGTTTATCCAGGGGGAGTAATGAGCAGTTCTTC. It translates to CASSLSRGSNEQFF.

The chain uses TRBV9 and TRBJ2-7; possibly TRBD1 for D (5 bases). The CDR3 runs 13 residues. Trimming removed 2 bases from V and 4 bases from J, with 10 bases in between. Germline V gene lookup returns CDR1 SGDLS and CDR2 YYNGEE. The CDR3 loop is CASSVSRDYEQYF. DNA of the CDR3: TGTGCCAGCAGCGTCTCCAGGGATTACGAGCAGTACTTC.

This clone occurred a few times. The chain carries TRBV7-2 and TRBJ1-5, with 8 bases lining up with TRBD1. Germline loops: CDR1 SGHTA, CDR2 FQGNSA. V lost 5 bases and J lost 3; bases outside the gene matches: 6. The CDR3 length is 15 residues. This CDR3 is CASSPMTGDNQPQHF. The CDR3 DNA sequence: TGTGCCAGCAGCCCCATGACAGGGGACAATCAGCCCCAGCATTTT. Together with reference TRBV7-2 and TRBJ1-5, the CDR3 gives the full variable domain: GAGVSQSPSNKVTEKGKDVELRCDPISGHTALYWYRQSLGQGLEFLIYFQGNSAPDKSGLPSDRFSAERTGGSVSTLTIQRTQQEDSAVYLCASSPMTGDNQPQHFGDGTRLSIL.

This chain links TRBV6-4 with TRBJ1-2, with D hard to call. The germline V gene encodes CDR1 MRHNA and CDR2 SNTAGT. The V end was cut by 7 bases, the J end by 4 bases, with 19 bases between. CDR3 length equals 15 residues. For the CDR3, the DNA is TGTGCCAGCATGGGTAAAGAACAGCTTACCTATGGCTACACCTTC. The encoded protein is CASMGKEQLTYGYTF.

This sequence joins TRBV9 and TRBJ1-1, with TRBD1 matching over 8 bases. Trimming removed 7 bases from V and 7 bases from J; junction bases left unmatched: 9. From germline, CDR1 is SGDLS and CDR2 YYNGEE. The CDR3 runs to 13 residues. Here the CDR3 reads CASRSQGAGEAFF. The CDR3 nucleotides read TGTGCCAGCCGGTCCCAGGGGGCGGGTGAAGCTTTCTTT.

The rearrangement joins TRBV11-2 to TRBJ2-1; 8 nucleotides match TRBD1. This CDR3 is built from 15 residues. Germline V gene data show CDR1 as SGHAT and CDR2 as FQNNGV. V dropped 3 bases and J dropped 5; count of bases not matched to a gene: 6. The CDR3 protein is CASSFEGTGHNEQFF. In DNA, the CDR3 is TGTGCCAGCAGCTTCGAAGGGACAGGCCACAATGAGCAGTTCTTC.

The CDR3 DNA is TGTGCCAGCAGCGCCGGGACAGGGTCTGGCTACACCTTC. Its protein product is CASSAGTGSGYTF. The genes are TRBV2 and TRBJ1-2, with 9 bases lining up with TRBD1. Germline lookup yields CDR1 SNHLY and CDR2 FYNNEI. CDR3 size: 13 residues. The ends lost 6 bases at V and 7 bases at J; junction bases unmatched: 6.

The chain employs TRBV5-8 and TRBJ1-1; D possibly corresponds to TRBD1 (6 bases). This CDR3 region has 13 residues. V was clipped by 7 bases and J by 1 base, with 11 bases between them. CDR1 SGHTS and CDR2 YDEGEE come from the germline V gene. The CDR3 loop is CASQGLTNTEAFF. In DNA, the CDR3 is TGTGCCAGCCAGGGGCTGACGAACACTGAAGCTTTCTTT.

This rearrangement joins TRBV7-3 to TRBJ2-1, with 9 nucleotides matching TRBD2. CDR1 is SGHTA and CDR2 is FQGTGA in the germline V gene. The CDR3 has 19 residues. V gave up 5 bases and J gave up 5 bases; unmatched junction bases: 19. CDR3 in amino acids: CASSPRRDTGLATHNEQFF. The CDR3 bases are TGTGCCAGCAGCCCCCGACGGGACACCGGACTAGCGACCCACAATGAGCAGTTCTTC.

The chain employs TRBV10-3 and TRBJ2-2; D not resolved. The CDR3 has 18 residues. Per germline, CDR1 ENHRY and CDR2 SYGVKD. V gave up 4 bases and J gave up 0 bases, with 18 bases separating them. The CDR3 bases are TGTGCCATCAGTGGCGTAGCTGTGTATTACGCGAACACCGGGGAGCTGTTTTTT. Encoded protein: CAISGVAVYYANTGELFF.

This chain uses TRBV5-3 with TRBJ2-5, with 7 bases lining up with TRBD2. TRBV5-3 is an ORF for which the function is uncertain. V trimming: 7 bases; J trimming: 0 bases; junction bases outside the gene matches: 15. The length of the CDR3 is 17 residues. CDR3: CARDREAFGGDQETQYF. DNA for the CDR3: TGTGCCAGAGATCGGGAGGCTTTTGGGGGAGACCAAGAGACCCAGTACTTC.

V usage is TRBV10-1 and J usage is TRBJ2-3; 14 bases agree with TRBD2. V lost 3 bases and J lost 5; bases outside the gene matches: 10. The germline V gene encodes CDR1 WNHNN and CDR2 SYGVQD (reference sequence). The CDR3 runs 18 residues. The CDR3 DNA follows: TGCGCCAGCAGTGACCCTGCGACTAGCGGGGGGGCAAGAGATACGCAGTATTTT. As protein: CASSDPATSGGARDTQYF.

This chain joins TRBV3-1 (or the pseudogene TRBV3-2) and TRBJ1-4; tentative D call: TRBD1 (6 bases). The CDR3 consists of 14 residues. CDR1 is LGHDT and CDR2 is YNNKEL in the germline V gene (reference sequence). V lost 3 bases and J 7 bases, leaving 12 bases between the germline ends. CDR3 coding DNA: TGTGCCAGCAGCCACCGAGGGGGGGGTGAAAAACTGTTTTTT. This codes for CASSHRGGGEKLFF.

This clone was observed a few times. The chain combines TRBV5-4 with TRBJ1-5; 7 nucleotides align to TRBD1. With V trimmed by 5 bases and J by 2 bases, 10 bases remained unmatched. The CDR3 totals 16 residues. Looked up from germline, CDR1 is SGHNT and CDR2 is YYREEE (reference sequence). The CDR3 DNA is TGTGCCAGCAGTACGACAGGGTTAGTTGGCAATCAGCCCCAGCATTTT. This gives the protein CASSTTGLVGNQPQHF.

The chain links TRBV7-2 to TRBJ2-7, with TRBD2 matching over 8 bases. Germline V gives CDR1 SGHTA, CDR2 FQGNSA. The CDR3 is 15 amino acids. The junction had 4 bases not matched to a gene; V was cut back by 0 bases and J by 3 bases. CDR3 bases: TGTGCCAGCAGCTTAGCCTCCGGGACTAGCTACGAGCAGTACTTC. Translated: CASSLASGTSYEQYF.

This sequence joins TRBV7-9 and TRBJ1-3; possible D gene TRBD1, 5 bases. The germline CDR1 and CDR2 sequences are SEHNR and FQNEAQ (reference sequence). Trimming stripped 4 bases from V and 1 base from J, with 17 bases between. The length of the CDR3 is 17 residues. The chain's CDR3 is CASSSLAIQASGNTIYF. The CDR3 nucleotides read TGTGCCAGCAGCTCGCTCGCGATACAGGCATCTGGAAACACCATATATTTT. The complete variable domain, with remaining parts taken from reference TRBV7-9 and TRBJ1-3, reads DTGVSQNPRHKITKRGQNVTFRCDPISEHNRLYWYRQTLGQGPEFLTYFQNEAQLEKSRLLSDRFSAERPKGSFSTLEIQRTEQGDSAMYLCASSSLAIQASGNTIYFGEGSWLTVV.

CDR3 nucleotide sequence: TGTGCCAGCAGCGTAGGGGGCATAGTGCCCTCTCCGCGCGAGCAGTACTTC. Translating it yields CASSVGGIVPSPREQYF. The chain links TRBV9 to TRBJ2-7; D may be TRBD1 (5 bases). The V gene lost 0 bases and the J gene lost 6 bases, with 22 bases spanning the gap. CDR1 and CDR2 from the germline V gene are SGDLS and YYNGEE. The CDR3 extends over 17 amino acids.